The next 11 T cell receptor beta chains were all read from a single sample in a study of regulatory T cells in long-lasting Graves disease (dated by TCRdb to the early 2020s). The library was prepared using multiplex PCR. The instrument was an Illumina HiSeq 4000. CDR3 regions were amplified by Arm-PCR with iRepertoire HTBI primers to construct TCR beta libraries. Through fastp at Q25 and MiXCR, TCRdb rebuilt clones from the public reads, retaining in-frame beta chains. All rows with the same CDR3 protein become a single entry with the most common DNA and genes. This sample is represented by over 500,000 distinct CDR3 sequences; approximately 15% of them were singletons. About 17% of the sample goes to the ten largest clones. According to the study, the label for this sample's time point signals: newly diagnosed GD, antithyroid drugs for less than 3 months. RNA was extracted from PBMCs in TRIzol for both TCR sequencing and RNA sequencing.

The data were also submitted as part of a second study, on T cells in Graves' hyperthyroidism and ophthalmopathy.

The source material was peripheral blood mononuclear cells (PBMCs), sampled at new diagnosis, from a patient treated with antithyroid drugs. Receptors originate from a woman aged 25 to 39 with Graves disease. Donor details come from another sample of the same person, matched by shared clones.

In its sample, this clonotype was seen many times. The chain combines TRBV6-4 with TRBJ1-1, with D unclear. The germline V gene has CDR1 MRHNA and CDR2 SNTAGT. V was shortened by 6 bases and J by 1 base, with 9 bases between the two germline ends. The CDR3 covers 13 residues. DNA for the CDR3: TGTGCCAGCAGACGTTCCGAGAACACTGAAGCTTTCTTT. Amino acid sequence: CASRRSENTEAFF.

This clonotype was found once. As DNA, the CDR3 is TGTGCCAGCAGCTTGGTTGGGGTAAACACCATATATTTT. This codes for CASSLVGVNTIYF. The V and J genes are TRBV5-4 and TRBJ1-3; unclear D gene. V lost 0 bases and J 6 bases, leaving 7 bases between the germline ends. From germline, CDR1 is SGHNT and CDR2 YYREEE (reference sequence). The CDR3 has 13 amino acids.

This clonotype was seen more than once but under ten times. J is TRBJ2-1 and V is TRBV25-1; TRBD2 might be the D (6 bases). The V end lost 4 bases, the J end lost 8 bases, and 21 bases lay between the germline ends. The CDR3 totals 16 residues. Germline lookup yields CDR1 MGHDK and CDR2 SYGVNS. The CDR3 reads CASSGWVGEAGYEQFF. Written as DNA, the CDR3 is TGTGCCAGCAGTGGATGGGTAGGGGAGGCCGGCTATGAGCAGTTCTTC.

As to this clonotype: This may stem from a read error, because a much larger clone lies one nucleotide away. CDR3 amino acids: CASSPGTSHSEQYF. CDR3 coding DNA: TGTGCCAGCAGTCCAGGGACTAGCCACAGCGAGCAGTACTTC. The chain joins TRBV27 to TRBJ2-7, with 9 bases identical to TRBD2. CDR3 length: 14 amino acids. V shed 5 bases and J 6 bases; nucleotides not matched to a gene: 8. Germline CDR1 and CDR2: MNHEY and SMNVEV (reference sequence).

There are many counts of this clonotype. V and J are TRBV20-1 and TRBJ2-3; 10 nucleotides line up with TRBD2. J was trimmed by 0 bases and V by 6 bases; bases with no gene match: 12. CDR3 size: 17 residues. CDR1 and CDR2 from the germline V gene are DFQATT and SNEGSKA (reference sequence). The CDR3, as DNA: TGCAGTGCCGAACTAGCGGGACTCGGCTGGAGCACAGATACGCAGTATTTT. It specifies CSAELAGLGWSTDTQYF.

This clonotype appeared many times. This chain uses TRBV7-2 with TRBJ2-7; 13 bases fit TRBD2. The CDR3 totals 17 residues. Germline V lookup: CDR1 SGHTA, CDR2 FQGNSA. V gave up 5 bases and J gave up 0 bases; unmatched junction bases: 7. CDR3 sequence (DNA): TGTGCCAGCAGCCGGACGGGACTAGCGGGAAACTCCTACGAGCAGTACTTC. It encodes CASSRTGLAGNSYEQYF.

This clonotype has a handful of counts. The chain carries TRBV6-2 or TRBV6-3 and TRBJ2-6; perhaps D is TRBD1 or TRBD2 (5 bases each). The CDR3 runs to 18 residues. V was clipped by 0 bases and J by 0 bases, with 12 bases between them. Germline loops: CDR1 MNHEY, CDR2 SVGEGT. Here the CDR3 reads CASSYSRGANSGANVLTF. Written as DNA, the CDR3 is TGTGCCAGCAGTTACTCTCGAGGGGCCAACTCTGGGGCCAACGTCCTGACTTTC.

A note on this clonotype: This clone may be a read error of a much larger clone one base away. The rearrangement joins TRBV28 to TRBJ1-6, with a tentative D call TRBD1 (6 bases). V was trimmed by 11 bases and J by 8 bases, leaving 13 bases between them. CDR1 and CDR2 (germline): MDHEN, SYDVKM. The CDR3 has 12 amino acids. The CDR3 sequence is CAAQGWDSPLHF. DNA of the CDR3: TGTGCCGCACAGGGCTGGGATTCACCCCTCCACTTT.

The sample holds a few counts of this clonotype. The chain links TRBV24-1 to TRBJ2-2, with TRBD1 matching over 10 bases. Germline loops: CDR1 KGHDR, CDR2 SFDVKD. The CDR3 loop spans 17 amino acids. V shed 2 bases and J 3 bases; nucleotides not matched to a gene: 5. CDR3 protein: CATSDWTGTGDTGELFF. The CDR3 DNA reads as TGTGCCACCAGTGATTGGACCGGGACAGGGGACACCGGGGAGCTGTTTTTT.

This clonotype came up a few times. The chain combines TRBV6-2 or TRBV6-3 with TRBJ2-1; 7 bases line up with TRBD2. CDR3 length: 14 amino acids. Unmatched junction bases numbered 8, after V lost 6 bases and J lost 6 bases. Germline V lookup: CDR1 MNHEY, CDR2 SVGEGT. CDR3 nucleotide sequence: TGTGCCAGCAGATCAAATGGCGGGAGCAATGAGCAGTTCTTC. This translates into CASRSNGGSNEQFF.

This clonotype was detected many times. The J gene is TRBJ1-4, the V gene TRBV20-1, with D possibly matching TRBD1 (5 bases). CDR1 is DFQATT and CDR2 is SNEGSKA in the germline V gene (reference sequence). With 5 bases removed from V and 8 bases from J, the gap between germline ends came to 12 bases. The CDR3 contains 12 residues. CDR3 sequence (DNA): TGCAGTGCTTCCGGCGGGGGGGAAAAACTGTTTTTT. Translation: CSASGGGEKLFF.